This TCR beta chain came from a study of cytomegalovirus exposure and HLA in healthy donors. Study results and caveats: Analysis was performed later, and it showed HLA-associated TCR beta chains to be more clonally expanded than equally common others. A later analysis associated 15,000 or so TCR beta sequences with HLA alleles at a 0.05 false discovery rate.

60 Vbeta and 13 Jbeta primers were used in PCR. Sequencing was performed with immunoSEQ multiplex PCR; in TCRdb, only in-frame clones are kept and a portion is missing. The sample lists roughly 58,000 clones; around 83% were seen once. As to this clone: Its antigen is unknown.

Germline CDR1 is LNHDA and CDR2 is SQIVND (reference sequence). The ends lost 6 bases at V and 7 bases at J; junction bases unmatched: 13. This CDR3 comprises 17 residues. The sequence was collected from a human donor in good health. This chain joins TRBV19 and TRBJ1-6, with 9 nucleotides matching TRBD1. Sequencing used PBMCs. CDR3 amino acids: CASRSTGLGQGNSPLHF. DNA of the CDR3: TGTGCCAGTAGGAGCACGGGACTGGGACAGGGCAATTCACCCCTCCACTTT.